This TCR beta chain was identified during a study of CD8+ T cells in alopecia areata. As for the study in general: It was oral tofacitinib, at 5 to 10 mg twice daily, that treated patients received.

Specified treatment: oral pan-JAK inhibitor, 5-10 mg twice daily. Obtained from alopecia areata patients were lesional scalp punch biopsies along with peripheral blood. cDNA reverse transcribed from extracted RNA served as the sequencing template. Measured with immunoSEQ multiplex PCR; TCRdb has only the in-frame clones, and not every one. This table holds 120,000 or so clones, about 59% found once. The material sequenced was CD4+ T cells sorted from blood, taken at week 4, from a patient treated with tofacitinib. The receptor was isolated from a human donor with alopecia areata.

The CDR3 nucleotides read TGTGCCAGCAGCTCGCAGGAAGCGGGGTCGTTCAATGAGCAGTTCTTC. This translates into CASSSQEAGSFNEQFF. The chain couples TRBV5-6 to TRBJ2-1; 7 nucleotides agree with TRBD2. The germline gives CDR1 SGHDT, CDR2 YYEEEE. The CDR3 runs to 16 residues. V lost 3 bases to trimming and J lost 6 bases; unmatched junction nucleotides: 12.